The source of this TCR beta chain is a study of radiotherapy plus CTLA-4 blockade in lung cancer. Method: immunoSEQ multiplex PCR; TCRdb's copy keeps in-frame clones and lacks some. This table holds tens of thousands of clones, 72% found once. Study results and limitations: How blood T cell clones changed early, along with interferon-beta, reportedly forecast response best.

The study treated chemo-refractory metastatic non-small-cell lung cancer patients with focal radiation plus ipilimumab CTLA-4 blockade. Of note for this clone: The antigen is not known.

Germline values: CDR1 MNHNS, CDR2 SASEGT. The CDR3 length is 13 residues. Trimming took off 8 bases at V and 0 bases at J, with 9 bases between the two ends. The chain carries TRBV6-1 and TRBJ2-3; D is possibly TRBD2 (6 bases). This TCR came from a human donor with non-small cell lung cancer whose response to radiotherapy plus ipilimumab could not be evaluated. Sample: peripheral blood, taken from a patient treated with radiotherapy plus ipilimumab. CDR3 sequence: CASGLASTDTQYF. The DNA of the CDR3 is TGTGCCAGCGGCCTAGCGAGCACAGATACGCAGTATTTT.